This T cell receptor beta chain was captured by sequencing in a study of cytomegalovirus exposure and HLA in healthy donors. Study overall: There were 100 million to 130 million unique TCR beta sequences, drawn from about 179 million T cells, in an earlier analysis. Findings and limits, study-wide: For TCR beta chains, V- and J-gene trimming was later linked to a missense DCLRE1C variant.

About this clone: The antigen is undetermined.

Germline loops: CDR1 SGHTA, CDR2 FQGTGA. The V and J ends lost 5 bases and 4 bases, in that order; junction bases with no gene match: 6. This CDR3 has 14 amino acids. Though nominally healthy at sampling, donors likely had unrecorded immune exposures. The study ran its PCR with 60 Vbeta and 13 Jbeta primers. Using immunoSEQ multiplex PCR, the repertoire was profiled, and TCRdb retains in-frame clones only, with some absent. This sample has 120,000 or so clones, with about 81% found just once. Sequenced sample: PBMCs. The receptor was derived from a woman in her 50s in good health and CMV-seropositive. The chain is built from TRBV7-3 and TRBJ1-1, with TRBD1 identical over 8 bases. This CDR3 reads CASSLQGGITEAFF. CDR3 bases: TGTGCCAGCAGCCTACAGGGGGGGATCACTGAAGCTTTCTTT.